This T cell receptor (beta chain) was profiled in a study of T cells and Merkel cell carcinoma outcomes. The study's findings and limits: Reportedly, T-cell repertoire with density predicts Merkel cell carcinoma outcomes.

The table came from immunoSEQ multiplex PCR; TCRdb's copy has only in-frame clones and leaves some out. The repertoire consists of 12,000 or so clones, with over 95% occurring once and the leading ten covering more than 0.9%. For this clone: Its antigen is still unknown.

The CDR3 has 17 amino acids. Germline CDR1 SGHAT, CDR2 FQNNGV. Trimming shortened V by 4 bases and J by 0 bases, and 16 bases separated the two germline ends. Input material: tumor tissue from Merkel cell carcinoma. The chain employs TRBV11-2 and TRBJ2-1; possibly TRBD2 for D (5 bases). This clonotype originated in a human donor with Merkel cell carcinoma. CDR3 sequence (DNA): TGTGCCAGCAGCTCCCCCGCGAGGGAAAGCTCCTACAATGAGCAGTTCTTC. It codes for CASSSPARESSYNEQFF. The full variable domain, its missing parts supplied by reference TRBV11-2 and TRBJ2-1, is EAGVAQSPRYKIIEKRQSVAFWCNPISGHATLYWYQQILGQGPKLLIQFQNNGVVDDSQLPKDRFSAERLKGVDSTLKIQPAKLEDSAVYLCASSSPARESSYNEQFFGPGTRLTVL.